Listed here is a single T cell receptor beta chain. The antigen remains undetermined. Time point denoted: blood from clinic visit 5 months post-surgery; TSC patient then seizure free. Surgery cases with the highest brain T cell transcript signatures were chosen for sequencing. Patients received at least one anti-epileptic drug before surgery. This table comes from immunoSEQ multiplex PCR, and its TCRdb copy is limited to in-frame clones, with some not included. This sample has about 350,000 clones, with more than 85% found just once. This sample stems from a study of brain T cells in children with intractable seizures. Study-level points and caveats: Pre- and post-surgery blood differed in depth, so pre-surgery absences may be undersampling. Viral specificity was inferred only from CDR3 similarity; HCMV serostatus was unknown.

The CDR3 runs 12 residues. V was pared by 5 bases and J by 4 bases, with 11 bases between. Germline lookup yields CDR1 SQVTM and CDR2 ANQGSEA. The source material was peripheral blood, sampled around 5 months after surgery. The TCR originated in a boy less than two years old with tuberous sclerosis and intractable seizures. V usage is TRBV29-1 and J usage is TRBJ1-1; D remains unclear. CDR3 bases: TGCAGCGTTTTTACGGGGAGCACTGAAGCTTTCTTT. It translates to CSVFTGSTEAFF.